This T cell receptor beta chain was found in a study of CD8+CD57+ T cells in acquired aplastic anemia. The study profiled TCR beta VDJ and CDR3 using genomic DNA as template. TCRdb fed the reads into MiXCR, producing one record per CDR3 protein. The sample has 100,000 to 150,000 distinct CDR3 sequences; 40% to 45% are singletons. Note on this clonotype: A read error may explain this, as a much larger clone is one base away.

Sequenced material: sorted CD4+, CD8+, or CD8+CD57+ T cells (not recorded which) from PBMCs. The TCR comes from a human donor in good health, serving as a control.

The CDR3 loop reads CSARAPGQENERLFF. CDR3 nucleotides: TGCAGTGCTAGAGCCCCGGGACAGGAAAATGAAAGACTGTTTTTT. V usage is TRBV20-1 and J usage is TRBJ1-4; TRBD1 agrees at 8 bases. The germline V gene encodes CDR1 DFQATT and CDR2 SNEGSKA (reference sequence). The CDR3 is made up of 15 amino acids.